One and the same sample provided the 13 T cell receptor beta chains below, sequenced in a study of long-term antiretroviral therapy in people with HIV. At the survey level, the v3.0 immunoSEQ assay was run. TCRdb's table, derived via immunoSEQ multiplex PCR, lists solely in-frame clones and lacks some. This table holds approximately 21,000 clones, over 60% found once. Sequencing was performed on unsorted PBMCs, taken 0.5 years before starting antiretroviral therapy. The receptor source for this set is a young man with HIV.

The chain carries TRBV4-2 and TRBJ2-7; perhaps TRBD1 as D (5 bases). V was pared by 0 bases and J by 2 bases, with 8 bases between. Germline CDR1 reads LGHNA; CDR2 reads YNFKEQ. This CDR3 comprises 14 residues. The CDR3 DNA sequence: TGTGCCAGCAGCCAAGAGGCCAGGGCCTACGAGCAGTACTTC. Translating gives CASSQEARAYEQYF.

The table lists this clone with a few counts. The rearrangement joins TRBV19 to TRBJ1-1; possibly TRBD1 for D (5 bases). The CDR3 covers 19 residues. In germline, CDR1 is LNHDA, CDR2 SQIVND (reference sequence). Trimming took off 4 bases at V and 1 base at J, with 25 bases between the two ends. CDR3 sequence: CASSTPYRSLGARNTEAFF. In DNA, the CDR3 is TGTGCCAGTAGTACGCCATACAGAAGTCTCGGGGCGAGGAACACTGAAGCTTTCTTT.

The CDR3: CASEAGTGGEQYF. CDR3 bases: TGTGCTAGTGAAGCCGGGACAGGGGGCGAGCAGTACTTC. The chain carries TRBV12-5 and TRBJ2-7; 11 bases line up with TRBD1. Germline assignment: CDR1 LGHNT and CDR2 FRNRAP. The V segment lost 7 bases and the J segment 6 bases; nucleotides outside the gene matches: 5. CDR3 size: 13 residues.

The chain is built from TRBV7-8 and TRBJ2-2; D unclear. CDR3 length: 11 residues. Per the germline V gene, CDR1 is SGHVS and CDR2 is FQNEAQ. The V and J ends lost 7 bases and 13 bases respectively, with 13 bases between them. The CDR3 region has the DNA TGTGCCAGCACCCCCACCGTCGGGCTGTTTTTT. Protein: CASTPTVGLFF.

This clone was detected only a few times. The V call is TRBV19, the J call TRBJ2-7; the D gene is possibly TRBD2 (6 bases). The V gene lost 7 bases and the J gene lost 2 bases, with 21 bases spanning the gap. Germline assignment: CDR1 LNHDA and CDR2 SQIVND (reference sequence). This CDR3 region has 16 residues. The CDR3 DNA reads TGTGCCAGTACCCAATACGGGAGTAGTGGCCCCTACGAGCAGTACTTC. Its translation is CASTQYGSSGPYEQYF. Variable domain in full (rest from reference TRBV19 and TRBJ2-7): DGGITQSPKYLFRKEGQNVTLSCEQNLNHDAMYWYRQDPGQGLRLIYYSQIVNDFQKGDIAEGYSVSREKKESFPLTVTSAQKNPTAFYLCASTQYGSSGPYEQYFGPGTRLTVT.

The chain combines TRBV5-1 with TRBJ1-3; D is possibly TRBD1 (5 bases). CDR1 and CDR2 from the germline V gene are SGHRS and YFSETQ. The length of the CDR3 is 16 residues. Deletions cut 6 bases from V and 0 bases from J, with 16 bases between. CDR3 nucleotide sequence: TGCGCCAGCACCCGGGACCCCATCAACTCTGGAAACACCATATATTTT. It codes for CASTRDPINSGNTIYF. The full variable domain, its missing parts supplied by reference TRBV5-1 and TRBJ1-3, is KAGVTQTPRYLIKTRGQQVTLSCSPISGHRSVSWYQQTPGQGLQFLFEYFSETQRNKGNFPGRFSGRQFSNSRSEMNVSTLELGDSALYLCASTRDPINSGNTIYFGEGSWLTVV.

The genes are TRBV5-4 and TRBJ1-1, with D possibly TRBD1 on 6 matching bases. From germline, CDR1 is SGHNT and CDR2 YYREEE (reference sequence). CDR3 length equals 15 residues. Trimming took 3 bases from V and 4 from J, leaving 16 bases between them. The CDR3 coding sequence is TGTGCCAGCAGCTGGTGGGTGGGGGCGAGCACTGAAGCTTTCTTT. Translation: CASSWWVGASTEAFF.

This clone was recorded once. The J gene is TRBJ2-2, the V gene TRBV21-1; TRBD2, the table's D call, lacks a check against the DNA. TRBV21-1 is tagged as a pseudogene. The CDR3 extends over 13 amino acids. For the CDR3, the DNA is TGTGCCAGCAGCAAACGGAACACCGGGGAGCTGTTTTTT. It yields the protein CASSKRNTGELFF.

The chain recombines TRBV25-1 with TRBJ2-7; TRBD1 matches at 10 bases. Germline V CDR1 and CDR2: MGHDK, SYGVNS. The length of the CDR3 is 16 residues. V lost 6 bases, J lost 6 bases, and 14 bases stayed unmatched. CDR3 residues: CASSEGWTGGFGEQYF. The CDR3 DNA sequence: TGTGCCAGCAGCGAGGGCTGGACAGGGGGATTTGGCGAGCAGTACTTC.

This clone was detected only a few times. The chain carries TRBV4-1 and TRBJ1-2, with a tentative D call TRBD1 (5 bases). The CDR3 covers 14 residues. CDR1 is MGHRA and CDR2 is YSYEKL in the germline V gene. The V end lost 0 bases, the J end lost 7 bases, and 12 bases lay between the germline ends. In DNA form, the CDR3 reads TGCGCCAGCAGCCAAGATGGCAGGGTCGGTGGCTACACCTTC. Translated, it gives CASSQDGRVGGYTF.

CDR3 sequence reads: CASSEAPGGQINYGYTF. The CDR3 nucleotides read TGTGCCAGCAGTGAAGCGCCAGGCGGACAGATTAACTATGGCTACACCTTC. V is TRBV6-1 and J is TRBJ1-2; a possible D gene is TRBD1 (6 bases). The CDR3 contains 17 residues. Germline V lookup: CDR1 MNHNS, CDR2 SASEGT. Trimming took off 0 bases at V and 1 base at J, with 15 bases between the two ends.

The chain uses TRBV19 and TRBJ2-5; 14 positions match TRBD2. Losses at the gene ends were 9 bases for V and 4 bases for J; bases not matched to a gene: 7. Germline loops: CDR1 LNHDA, CDR2 SQIVND (reference sequence). The CDR3 contains 15 residues. The chain's CDR3 is CASKTGLAGAETQYF. The CDR3 DNA follows: TGTGCCAGCAAGACGGGACTAGCGGGAGCAGAGACCCAGTACTTC. The full variable domain, its missing parts supplied by reference TRBV19 and TRBJ2-5, is DGGITQSPKYLFRKEGQNVTLSCEQNLNHDAMYWYRQDPGQGLRLIYYSQIVNDFQKGDIAEGYSVSREKKESFPLTVTSAQKNPTAFYLCASKTGLAGAETQYFGPGTRLLVL.

The chain has TRBV5-1 and TRBJ2-6; D is unclear. The CDR3 runs to 16 residues. Germline assignment: CDR1 SGHRS and CDR2 YFSETQ. Trimming stripped 3 bases from V and 0 bases from J, with 10 bases between. DNA for the CDR3: TGCGCCAGCAGCTGGAGCGCAGACTCTGGGGCCAACGTCCTGACTTTC. Protein: CASSWSADSGANVLTF.